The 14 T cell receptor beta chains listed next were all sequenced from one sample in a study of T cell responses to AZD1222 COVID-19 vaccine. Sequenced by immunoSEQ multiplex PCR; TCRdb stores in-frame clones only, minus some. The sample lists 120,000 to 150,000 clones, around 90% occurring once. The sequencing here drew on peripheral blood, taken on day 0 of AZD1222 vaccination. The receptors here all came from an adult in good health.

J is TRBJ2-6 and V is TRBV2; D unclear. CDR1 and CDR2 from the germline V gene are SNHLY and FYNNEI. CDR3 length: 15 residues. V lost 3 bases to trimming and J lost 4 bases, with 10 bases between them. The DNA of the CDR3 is TGTGCCAGCAGTGATTGGGCCTCCGGGGCCAACGTCCTGACTTTC. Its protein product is CASSDWASGANVLTF.

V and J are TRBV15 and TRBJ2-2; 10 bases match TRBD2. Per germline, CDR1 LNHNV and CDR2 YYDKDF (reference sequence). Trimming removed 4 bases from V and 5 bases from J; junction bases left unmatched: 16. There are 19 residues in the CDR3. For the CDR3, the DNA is TGTGCCACCAGCATCTTCCCGTGGAGCGGGAGGGCCGGTACCGGGGAGCTGTTTTTT. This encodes CATSIFPWSGRAGTGELFF.

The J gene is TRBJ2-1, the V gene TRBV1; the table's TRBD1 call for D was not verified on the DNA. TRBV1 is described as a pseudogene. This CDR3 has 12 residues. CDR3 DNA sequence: TGCACCAGCAGCCAAGTCAGTAATGAGCAGTTCTTC. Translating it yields CTSSQVSNEQFF.

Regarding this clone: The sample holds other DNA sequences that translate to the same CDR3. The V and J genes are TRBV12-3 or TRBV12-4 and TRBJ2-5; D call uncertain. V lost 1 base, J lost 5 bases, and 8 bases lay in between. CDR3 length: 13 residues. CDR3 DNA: TGTGCCAGCAGTTTAGTGGGCAGGGAGACCCAGTACTTC. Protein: CASSLVGRETQYF.

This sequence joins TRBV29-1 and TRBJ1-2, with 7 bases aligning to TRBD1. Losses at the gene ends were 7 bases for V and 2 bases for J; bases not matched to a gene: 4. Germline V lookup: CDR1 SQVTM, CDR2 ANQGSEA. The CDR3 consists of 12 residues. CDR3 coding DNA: TGCAGCGGCGTACAGGGGAACTATGGCTACACCTTC. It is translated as CSGVQGNYGYTF. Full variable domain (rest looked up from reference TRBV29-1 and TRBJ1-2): SAVISQKPSRDICQRGTSLTIQCQVDSQVTMMFWYRQQPGQSLTLIATANQGSEATYESGFVIDKFPISRPNLTFSTLTVSNMSPEDSSIYLCSGVQGNYGYTFGSGTRLTVV.

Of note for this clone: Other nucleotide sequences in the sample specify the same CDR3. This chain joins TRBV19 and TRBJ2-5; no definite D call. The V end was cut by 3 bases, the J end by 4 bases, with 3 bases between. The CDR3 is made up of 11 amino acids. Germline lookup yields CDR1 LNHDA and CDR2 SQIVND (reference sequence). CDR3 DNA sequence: TGTGCCAGTAGTATTAGAGAGACCCAGTACTTC. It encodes CASSIRETQYF.

CDR3 amino acids: CASSQDSKQVSYEQYF. The CDR3 DNA reads TGTGCCAGCAGCCAAGACAGTAAACAGGTATCCTACGAGCAGTACTTC. The chain employs TRBV4-2 and TRBJ2-7, with D possibly matching TRBD1 (5 bases). The V gene lost 0 bases and the J gene lost 1 base, with 13 bases spanning the gap. Germline lookup yields CDR1 LGHNA and CDR2 YNFKEQ. The CDR3 runs 16 residues.

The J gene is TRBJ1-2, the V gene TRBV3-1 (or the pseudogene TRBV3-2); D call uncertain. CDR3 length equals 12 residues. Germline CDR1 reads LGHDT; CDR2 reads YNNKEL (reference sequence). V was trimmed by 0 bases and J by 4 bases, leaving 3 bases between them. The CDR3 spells CASSQEAYGYTF. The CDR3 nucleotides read TGTGCCAGCAGCCAAGAGGCCTATGGCTACACCTTC.

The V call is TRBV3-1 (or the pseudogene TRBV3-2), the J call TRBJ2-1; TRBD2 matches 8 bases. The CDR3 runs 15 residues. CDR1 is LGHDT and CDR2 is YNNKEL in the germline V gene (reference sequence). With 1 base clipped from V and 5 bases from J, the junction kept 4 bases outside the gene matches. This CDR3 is CASSQVGSGNNEQFF. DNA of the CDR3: TGTGCCAGCAGCCAAGTGGGTAGCGGGAACAATGAGCAGTTCTTC.

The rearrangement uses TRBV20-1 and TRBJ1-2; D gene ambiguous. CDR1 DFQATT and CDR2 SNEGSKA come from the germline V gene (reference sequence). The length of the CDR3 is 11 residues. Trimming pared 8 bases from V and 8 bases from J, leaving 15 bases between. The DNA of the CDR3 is TGCAGTAGGACGGAGGAACTAGGCTACACCTTC. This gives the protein CSRTEELGYTF.

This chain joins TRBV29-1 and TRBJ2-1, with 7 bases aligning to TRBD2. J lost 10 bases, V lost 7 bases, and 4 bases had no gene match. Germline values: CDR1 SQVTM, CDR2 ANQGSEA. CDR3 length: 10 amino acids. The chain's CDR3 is CSAIGGEQFF. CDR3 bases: TGCAGCGCAATCGGGGGGGAGCAGTTCTTC.

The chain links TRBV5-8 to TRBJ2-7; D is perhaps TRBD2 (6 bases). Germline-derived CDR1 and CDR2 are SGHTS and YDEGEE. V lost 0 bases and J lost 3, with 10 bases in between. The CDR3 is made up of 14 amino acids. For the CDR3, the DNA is TGTGCCAGCAGCTTGGCCCCGGGGGACTACGAGCAGTACTTC. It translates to CASSLAPGDYEQYF.

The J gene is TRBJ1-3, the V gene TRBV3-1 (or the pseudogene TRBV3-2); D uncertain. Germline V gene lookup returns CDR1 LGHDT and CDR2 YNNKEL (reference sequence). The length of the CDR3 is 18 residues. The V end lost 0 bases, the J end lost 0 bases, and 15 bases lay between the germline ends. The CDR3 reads CASSQERAHFYSGNTIYF. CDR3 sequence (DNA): TGTGCCAGCAGCCAAGAGCGGGCCCATTTCTACTCTGGAAACACCATATATTTT.

CDR3 region: CASRVGVNQPQHF. In DNA, the CDR3 is TGTGCCAGCAGGGTTGGGGTCAATCAGCCCCAGCATTTT. V usage is TRBV6-5 and J usage is TRBJ1-5; unclear D gene. V shed 6 bases and J shed 3 bases, with 9 bases lying between them. The CDR3 totals 13 residues. Germline CDR1 and CDR2: MNHEY and SVGAGI.